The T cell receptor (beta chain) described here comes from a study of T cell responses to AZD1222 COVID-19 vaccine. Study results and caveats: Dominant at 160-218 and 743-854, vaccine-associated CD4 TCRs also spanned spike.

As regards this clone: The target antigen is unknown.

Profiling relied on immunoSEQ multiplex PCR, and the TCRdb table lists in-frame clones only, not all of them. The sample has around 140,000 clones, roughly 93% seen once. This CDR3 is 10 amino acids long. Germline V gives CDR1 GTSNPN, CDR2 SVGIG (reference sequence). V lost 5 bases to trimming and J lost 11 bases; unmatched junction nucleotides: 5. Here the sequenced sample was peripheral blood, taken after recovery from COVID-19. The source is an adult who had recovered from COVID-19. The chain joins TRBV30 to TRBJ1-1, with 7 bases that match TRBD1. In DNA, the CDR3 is TGTGCCTGGGGTGACAGGGAGGCTTTCTTT. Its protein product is CAWGDREAFF.